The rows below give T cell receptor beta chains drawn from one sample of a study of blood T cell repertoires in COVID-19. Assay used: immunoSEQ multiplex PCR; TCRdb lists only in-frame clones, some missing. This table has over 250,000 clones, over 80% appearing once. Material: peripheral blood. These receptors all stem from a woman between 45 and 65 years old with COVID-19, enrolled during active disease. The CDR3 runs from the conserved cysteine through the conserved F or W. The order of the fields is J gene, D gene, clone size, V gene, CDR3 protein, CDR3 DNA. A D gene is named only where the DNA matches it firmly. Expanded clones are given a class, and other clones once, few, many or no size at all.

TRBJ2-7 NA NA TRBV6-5 CASSRTEAYEQYF TGTGCCAGCAGTAGGACAGAAGCCTACGAGCAGTACTTC
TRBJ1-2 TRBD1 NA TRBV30 CAWAMGQLNYGYTF TGTGCCTGGGCAATGGGACAGTTGAACTATGGCTACACCTTC
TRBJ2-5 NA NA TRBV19 CASSIYFGRTQETQYF NA
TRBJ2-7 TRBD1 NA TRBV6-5 CASSRTGFDEQYF TGTGCCAGCAGTCGGACAGGGTTCGACGAGCAGTACTTC
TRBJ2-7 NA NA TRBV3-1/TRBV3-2 CASSRPTGISSYEQYF TGTGCCAGCTCCCGCCCAACAGGGATCAGCTCCTACGAGCAGTACTTC
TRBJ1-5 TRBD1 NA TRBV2 CASRGQGVSNQPQHF TGTGCCAGCAGGGGACAGGGAGTAAGCAATCAGCCCCAGCATTTT
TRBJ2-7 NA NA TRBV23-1 CASSQYRVESHYEQYF TGCGCCAGCAGTCAATACCGAGTGGAGTCCCACTACGAGCAGTACTTC
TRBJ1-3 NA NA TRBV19 CASSPGTPGNTIYF TGTGCCAGTAGCCCCGGGACACCCGGAAACACCATATATTTT
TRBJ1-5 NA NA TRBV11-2 CASSLGAGSNQPQHF TGTGCCAGCAGCTTAGGGGCAGGAAGCAATCAGCCCCAGCATTTT
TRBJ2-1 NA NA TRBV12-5 CASGLANSYNEQFF TGTGCTAGTGGTTTGGCTAATTCCTACAATGAGCAGTTCTTC
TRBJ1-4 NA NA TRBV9 CASSVGAGSNNEKLFF TGTGCCAGCAGCGTAGGCGCGGGAAGTAATAATGAAAAACTGTTTTTT
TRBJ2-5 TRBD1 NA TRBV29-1 CSTRQGAETQYF TGCAGCACCCGACAGGGGGCGGAGACCCAGTACTTC
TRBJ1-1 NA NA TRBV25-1 CASSESGFSGEAFF TGTGCCAGCAGTGAATCGGGTTTTTCCGGTGAAGCTTTCTTT
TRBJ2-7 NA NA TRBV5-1 CASSLISAGGAVMPEQYF TGCGCCAGCAGCTTGATTTCCGCTGGGGGCGCGGTAATGCCGGAGCAGTACTTC
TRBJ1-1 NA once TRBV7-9 CASSSGGLLDTEAFF TGTGCCAGCAGCTCCGGGGGGCTGTTGGACACTGAAGCTTTCTTT
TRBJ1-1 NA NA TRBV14 CASSQVSGGKTEAFF TGTGCCAGCAGCCAAGTATCGGGGGGAAAAACTGAAGCTTTCTTT
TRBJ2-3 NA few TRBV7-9 CASRETGTDTQYF TGTGCCAGCAGGGAGACTGGCACAGATACGCAGTATTTT
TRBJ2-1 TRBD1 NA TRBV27 CASSITGVSSYNEQFF TGTGCCAGCAGTATCACAGGGGTAAGCTCCTACAATGAGCAGTTCTTC
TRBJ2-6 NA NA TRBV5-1 CASSSGSTGANVLTF TGCGCCAGCAGTTCAGGTTCTACTGGGGCCAACGTCCTGACTTTC
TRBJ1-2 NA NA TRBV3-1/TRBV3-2 CASSQSRLSYTF TGTGCCAGCAGCCAAAGCAGGTTGAGCTACACCTTC
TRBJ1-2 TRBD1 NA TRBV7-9 CASSPGTGTYYGYTF TGTGCCAGCAGCCCAGGGACAGGAACGTACTATGGCTACACCTTC
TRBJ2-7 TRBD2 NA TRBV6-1 CASSEPSGVYEQYF TGTGCCAGCAGTGAACCTAGCGGGGTTTACGAGCAGTACTTC
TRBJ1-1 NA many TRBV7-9 CASSLALGGNTEAFF TGTGCCAGCAGCTTAGCGCTGGGGGGGAACACTGAAGCTTTCTTT
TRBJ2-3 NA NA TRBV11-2 CASSPRQGGYTDTQYF TGTGCCAGCAGCCCCCGACAAGGAGGATACACAGATACGCAGTATTTT
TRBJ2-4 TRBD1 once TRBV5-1 CASSLVAGTGVKNIQYF TGCGCCAGCAGCTTGGTTGCCGGGACAGGGGTCAAAAACATTCAGTACTTC
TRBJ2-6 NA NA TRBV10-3 CAISESGNSGANVLTF TGTGCCATCAGTGAGTCCGGGAACTCTGGGGCCAACGTCCTGACTTTC
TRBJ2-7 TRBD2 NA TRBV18 CASSPRAGGSYEQYF TGTGCCAGCTCACCCAGAGCGGGAGGATCTTACGAGCAGTACTTC
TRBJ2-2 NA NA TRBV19 CASSIFGGTAIGELFF TGTGCCAGTAGTATATTTGGGGGGACAGCTATCGGGGAGCTGTTTTTT
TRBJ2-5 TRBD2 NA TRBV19 CASSRLGLAGQETQYF TGTGCCAGTAGTAGGCTTGGGCTAGCGGGACAAGAGACCCAGTACTTC
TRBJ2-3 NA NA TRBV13 CASSTLTSTDTQYF TGTGCCAGCAGCACCCTCACTAGCACAGATACGCAGTATTTT
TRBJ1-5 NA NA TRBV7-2 CASSLGRANQPQHF TGTGCCAGCAGCTTAGGCAGGGCGAACCAGCCCCAGCATTTT
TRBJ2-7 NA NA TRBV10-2 CASGAGTYEQYF TGCGCCAGCGGGGCCGGAACCTACGAGCAGTACTTC
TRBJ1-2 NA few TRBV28 CASSLEVTITYGYTF TGTGCCAGCAGTTTAGAGGTCACCATTACCTATGGCTACACCTTC
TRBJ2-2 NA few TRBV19 CASSLYPGYAGELFF TGTGCCAGTAGTTTGTATCCAGGGTACGCCGGGGAGCTGTTTTTT
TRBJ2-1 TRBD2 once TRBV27 CASSPPGLARNEQFF TGTGCCAGCAGTCCCCCGGGACTAGCACGCAATGAGCAGTTCTTC
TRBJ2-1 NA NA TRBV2 CASRRQSSYNEQFF TGTGCCAGCAGGCGACAGAGCTCCTACAATGAGCAGTTCTTC
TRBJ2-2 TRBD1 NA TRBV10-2 CASTLPGQLNTGELFF TGCGCCAGCACTCTCCCGGGACAGCTGAACACCGGGGAGCTGTTTTTT
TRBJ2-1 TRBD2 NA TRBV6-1 CASSVQLAGGPNEQFF TGTGCCAGCAGTGTACAACTAGCGGGAGGGCCAAATGAGCAGTTCTTC
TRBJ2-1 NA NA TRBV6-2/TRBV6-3 CASSSPEGYNEQFF TGTGCCAGCAGTTCCCCCGAGGGATACAATGAGCAGTTCTTC
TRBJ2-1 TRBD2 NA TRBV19 CASSMLVAGGLYNEQFF TGTGCCAGTAGTATGTTGGTAGCGGGAGGTTTATACAATGAGCAGTTCTTC
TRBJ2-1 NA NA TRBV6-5 CASKPWGDEQFF TGTGCCAGCAAACCGTGGGGGGATGAGCAGTTCTTC
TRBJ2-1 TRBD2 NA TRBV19 CASSAMTSGRAHEQFF TGTGCCAGTAGTGCCATGACTAGCGGGAGGGCCCATGAGCAGTTCTTC
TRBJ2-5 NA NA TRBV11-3 CASSLVQKETQYF TGTGCCAGCAGCTTAGTACAGAAGGAGACCCAGTACTTC
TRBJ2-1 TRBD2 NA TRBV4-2 CASSQASGRAGNEQFF TGTGCCAGCAGCCAAGCAAGCGGGAGGGCCGGGAATGAGCAGTTCTTC
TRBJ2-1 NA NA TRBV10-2 CASSESYKINRRVGQFF TGCGCCAGCAGTGAGTCGTATAAGATCAACCGTCGGGTGGGGCAGTTCTTC
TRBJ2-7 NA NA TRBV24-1 CATSESSPGHRTYEQYF TGTGCCACCAGTGAATCTTCACCAGGACACCGAACCTACGAGCAGTACTTC
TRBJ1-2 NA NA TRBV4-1 CASSQPSEGNYGYTF TGCGCCAGCAGCCAACCCTCCGAGGGAAACTATGGCTACACCTTC
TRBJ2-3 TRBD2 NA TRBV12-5 CASGLPRTSGNTDTQYF TGTGCTAGTGGTTTGCCCCGGACTAGCGGGAACACAGATACGCAGTATTTT
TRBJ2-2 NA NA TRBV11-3 CASTTRDTGELFF TGTGCCAGCACGACGCGGGACACCGGGGAGCTGTTTTTT
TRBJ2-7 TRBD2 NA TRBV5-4 CASSLGLAGGREQYF TGTGCCAGCAGCTTGGGACTAGCGGGAGGGCGCGAGCAGTACTTC
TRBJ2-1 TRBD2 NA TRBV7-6 CASSPGLAGDLSDNEQFF TGTGCCAGCAGCCCGGGACTAGCGGGAGACTTATCGGACAATGAGCAGTTCTTC
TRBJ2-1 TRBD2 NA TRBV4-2 CASSKLAGAYNEQFF TGTGCCAGCAGCAAACTAGCGGGGGCCTACAATGAGCAGTTCTTC
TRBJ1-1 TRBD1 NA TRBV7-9 CASRRQGQTEAFF TGTGCCAGCAGAAGACAGGGGCAAACTGAAGCTTTCTTT
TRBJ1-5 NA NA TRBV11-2 CASSVTGGRDQPQHF TGTGCCAGCAGCGTAACCGGGGGTCGGGATCAGCCCCAGCATTTT
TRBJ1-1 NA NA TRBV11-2 CASSPQRVQGSGTEAFF TGTGCCAGCAGCCCACAGCGAGTCCAGGGCTCGGGCACTGAAGCTTTCTTT
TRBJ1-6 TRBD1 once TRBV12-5 CASGWDRADSPLHF TGTGCTAGTGGTTGGGACAGGGCAGATTCACCCCTCCACTTT
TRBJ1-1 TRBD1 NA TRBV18 CASSPPGTGNTEAFF TGTGCCAGCTCACCTCCCGGGACAGGAAACACTGAAGCTTTCTTT